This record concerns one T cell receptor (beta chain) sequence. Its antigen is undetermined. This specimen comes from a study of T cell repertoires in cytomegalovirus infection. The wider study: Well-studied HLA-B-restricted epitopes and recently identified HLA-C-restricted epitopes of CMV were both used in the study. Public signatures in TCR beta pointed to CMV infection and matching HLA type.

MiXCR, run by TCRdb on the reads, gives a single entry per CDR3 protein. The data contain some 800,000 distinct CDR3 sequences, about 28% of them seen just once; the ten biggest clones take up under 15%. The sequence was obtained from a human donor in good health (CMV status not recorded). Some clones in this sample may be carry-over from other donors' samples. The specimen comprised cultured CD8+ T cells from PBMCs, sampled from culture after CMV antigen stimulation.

The CDR3 DNA is TGTGCCAGCAGTCCGCCCGGCGAAGCAACTAATGAAAAACTGTTTTTT. The encoded protein is CASSPPGEATNEKLFF. The chain is built from TRBV27 and TRBJ1-4; D not certain. The V gene's germline CDR1 is MNHEY and CDR2 SMNVEV (reference sequence). The CDR3 totals 16 residues. Trimming took 5 bases from V and 0 from J, leaving 13 bases between them.